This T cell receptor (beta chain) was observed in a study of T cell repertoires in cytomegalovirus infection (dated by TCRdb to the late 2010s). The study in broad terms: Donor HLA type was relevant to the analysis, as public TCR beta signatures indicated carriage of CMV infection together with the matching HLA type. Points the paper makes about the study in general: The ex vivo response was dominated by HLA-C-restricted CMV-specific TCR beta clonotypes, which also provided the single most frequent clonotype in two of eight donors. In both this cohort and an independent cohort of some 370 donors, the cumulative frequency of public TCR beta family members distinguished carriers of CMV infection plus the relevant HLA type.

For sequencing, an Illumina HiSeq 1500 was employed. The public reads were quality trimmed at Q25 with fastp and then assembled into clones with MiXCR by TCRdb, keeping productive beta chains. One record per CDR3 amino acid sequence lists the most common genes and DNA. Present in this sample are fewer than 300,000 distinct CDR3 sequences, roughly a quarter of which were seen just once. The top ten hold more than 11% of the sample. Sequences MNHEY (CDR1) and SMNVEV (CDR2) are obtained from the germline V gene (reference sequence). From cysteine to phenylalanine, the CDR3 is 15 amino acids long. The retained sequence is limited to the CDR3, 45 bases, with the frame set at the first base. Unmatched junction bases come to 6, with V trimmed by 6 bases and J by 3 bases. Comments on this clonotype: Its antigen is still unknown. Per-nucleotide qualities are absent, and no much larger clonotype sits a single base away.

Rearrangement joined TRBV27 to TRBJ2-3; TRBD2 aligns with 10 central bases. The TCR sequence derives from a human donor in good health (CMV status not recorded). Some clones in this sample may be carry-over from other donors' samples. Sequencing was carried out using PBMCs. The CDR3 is CASRTTSGWTDTQYF. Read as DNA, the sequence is TGTGCCAGCAGGACGACTAGCGGGTGGACAGATACGCAGTATTTT.